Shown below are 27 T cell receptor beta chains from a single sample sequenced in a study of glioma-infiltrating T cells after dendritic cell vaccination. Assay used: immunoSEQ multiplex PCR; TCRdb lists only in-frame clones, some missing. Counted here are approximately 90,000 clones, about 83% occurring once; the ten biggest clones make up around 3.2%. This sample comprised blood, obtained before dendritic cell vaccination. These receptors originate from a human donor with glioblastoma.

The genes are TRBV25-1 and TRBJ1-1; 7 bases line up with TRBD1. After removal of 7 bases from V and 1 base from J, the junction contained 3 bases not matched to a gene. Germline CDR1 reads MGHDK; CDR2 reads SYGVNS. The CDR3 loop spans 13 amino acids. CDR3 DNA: TGTGCCAGCATGCGGACAGGGAACACTGAAGCTTTCTTT. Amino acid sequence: CASMRTGNTEAFF.

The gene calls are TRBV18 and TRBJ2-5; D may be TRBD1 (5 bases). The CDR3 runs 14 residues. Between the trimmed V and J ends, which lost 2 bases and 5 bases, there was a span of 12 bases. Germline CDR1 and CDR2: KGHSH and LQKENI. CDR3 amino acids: CASSPVREGETQYF. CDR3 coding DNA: TGTGCCAGCTCACCAGTCAGGGAAGGGGAGACCCAGTACTTC.

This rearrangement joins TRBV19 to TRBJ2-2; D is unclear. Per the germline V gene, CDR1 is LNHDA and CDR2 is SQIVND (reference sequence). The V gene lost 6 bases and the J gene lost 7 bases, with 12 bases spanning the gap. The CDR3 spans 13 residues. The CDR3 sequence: CASRSPGYGELFF. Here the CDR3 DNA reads TGTGCCAGTAGGTCCCCGGGTTACGGGGAGCTGTTTTTT.

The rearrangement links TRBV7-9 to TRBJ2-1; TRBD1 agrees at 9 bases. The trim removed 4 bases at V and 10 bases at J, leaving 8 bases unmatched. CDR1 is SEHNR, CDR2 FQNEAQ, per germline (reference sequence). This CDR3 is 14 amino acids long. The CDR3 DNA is TGTGCCAGCAGCTCCCCGGACAGGGGATTGGAGCAGTTCTTC. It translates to CASSSPDRGLEQFF.

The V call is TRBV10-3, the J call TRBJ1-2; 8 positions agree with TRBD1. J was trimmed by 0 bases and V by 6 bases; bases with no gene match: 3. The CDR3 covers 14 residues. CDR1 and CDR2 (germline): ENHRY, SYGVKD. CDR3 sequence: CAIRPGQANYGYTF. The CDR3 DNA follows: TGTGCCATCAGACCGGGACAGGCTAACTATGGCTACACCTTC.

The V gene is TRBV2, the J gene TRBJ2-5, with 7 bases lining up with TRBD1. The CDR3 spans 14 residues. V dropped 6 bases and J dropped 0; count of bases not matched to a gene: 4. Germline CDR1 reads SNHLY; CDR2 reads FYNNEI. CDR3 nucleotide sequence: TGTGCCAGCAGCAAAGGGACAGACCAAGAGACCCAGTACTTC. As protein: CASSKGTDQETQYF.

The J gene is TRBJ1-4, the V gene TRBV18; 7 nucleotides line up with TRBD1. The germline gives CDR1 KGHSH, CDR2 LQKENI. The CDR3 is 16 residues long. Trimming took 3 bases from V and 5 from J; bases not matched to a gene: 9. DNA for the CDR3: TGTGCCAGCTCACCTCAGGGGGTCCGGGGCAATGAAAAACTGTTTTTT. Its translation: CASSPQGVRGNEKLFF.

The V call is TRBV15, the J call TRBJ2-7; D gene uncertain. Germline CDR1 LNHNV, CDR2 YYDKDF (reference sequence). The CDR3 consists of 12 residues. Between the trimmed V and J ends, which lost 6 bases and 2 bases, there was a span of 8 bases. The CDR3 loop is CATSPGTYEQYF. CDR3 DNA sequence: TGTGCCACCAGTCCAGGAACCTACGAGCAGTACTTC.

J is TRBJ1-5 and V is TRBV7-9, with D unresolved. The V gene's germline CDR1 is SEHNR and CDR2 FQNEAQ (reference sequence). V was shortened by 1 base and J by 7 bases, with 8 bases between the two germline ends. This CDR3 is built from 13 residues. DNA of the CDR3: TGTGCCAGCAGCTTAGGTGGGCTCCAGCCCCAGCATTTT. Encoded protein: CASSLGGLQPQHF.

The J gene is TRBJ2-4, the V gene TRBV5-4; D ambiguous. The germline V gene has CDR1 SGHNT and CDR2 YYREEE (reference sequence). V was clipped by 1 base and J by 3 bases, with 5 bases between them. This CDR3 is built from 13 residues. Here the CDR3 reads CASSLPGKNIQYF. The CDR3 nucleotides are TGTGCCAGCAGCTTGCCAGGCAAAAACATTCAGTACTTC.

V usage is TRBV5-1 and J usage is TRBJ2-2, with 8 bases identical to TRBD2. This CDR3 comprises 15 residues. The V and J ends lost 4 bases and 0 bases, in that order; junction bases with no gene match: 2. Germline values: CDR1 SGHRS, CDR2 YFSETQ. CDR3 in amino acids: CASSEGLANTGELFF. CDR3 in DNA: TGCGCCAGCAGCGAGGGACTAGCGAACACCGGGGAGCTGTTTTTT.

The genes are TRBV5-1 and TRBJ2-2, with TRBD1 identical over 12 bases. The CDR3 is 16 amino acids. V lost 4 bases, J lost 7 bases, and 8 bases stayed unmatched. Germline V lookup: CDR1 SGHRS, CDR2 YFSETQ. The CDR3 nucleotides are TGCGCCAGCAGCGTACCGGGACAGGGGGCCGTCGGGGAGCTGTTTTTT. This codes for CASSVPGQGAVGELFF.

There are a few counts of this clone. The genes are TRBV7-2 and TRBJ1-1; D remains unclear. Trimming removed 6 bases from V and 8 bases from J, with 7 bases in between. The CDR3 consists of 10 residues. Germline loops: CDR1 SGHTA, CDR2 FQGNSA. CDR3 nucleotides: TGTGCCAGCAGATACATCGAAGCTTTCTTT. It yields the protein CASRYIEAFF.

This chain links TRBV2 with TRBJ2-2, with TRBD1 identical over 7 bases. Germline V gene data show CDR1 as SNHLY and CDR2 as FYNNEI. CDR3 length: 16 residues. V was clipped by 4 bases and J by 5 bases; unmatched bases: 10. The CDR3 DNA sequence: TGTGCCAGCAGTGTGGTAGAGACAGGGAAGACCGGGGAGCTGTTTTTT. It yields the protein CASSVVETGKTGELFF.

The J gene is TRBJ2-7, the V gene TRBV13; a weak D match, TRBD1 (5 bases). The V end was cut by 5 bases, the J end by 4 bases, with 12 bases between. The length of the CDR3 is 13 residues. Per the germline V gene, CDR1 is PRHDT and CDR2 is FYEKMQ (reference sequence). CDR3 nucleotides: TGTGCCAGCAGCCAGGGCGTGGGTTACGAGCAGTACTTC. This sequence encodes CASSQGVGYEQYF.

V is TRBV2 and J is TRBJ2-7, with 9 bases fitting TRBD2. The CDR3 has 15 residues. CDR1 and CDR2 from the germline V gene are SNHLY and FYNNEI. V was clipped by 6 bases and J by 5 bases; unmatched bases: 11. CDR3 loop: CASRTPRVAGDEQYF. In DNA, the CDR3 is TGTGCCAGCAGGACCCCCCGGGTAGCGGGGGACGAGCAGTACTTC.

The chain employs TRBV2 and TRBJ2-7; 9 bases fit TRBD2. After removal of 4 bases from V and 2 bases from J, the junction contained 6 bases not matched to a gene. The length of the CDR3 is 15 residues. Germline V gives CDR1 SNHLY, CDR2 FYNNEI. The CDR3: CASSGGREGTYEQYF. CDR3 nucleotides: TGTGCCAGCAGTGGAGGGCGGGAGGGCACCTACGAGCAGTACTTC.

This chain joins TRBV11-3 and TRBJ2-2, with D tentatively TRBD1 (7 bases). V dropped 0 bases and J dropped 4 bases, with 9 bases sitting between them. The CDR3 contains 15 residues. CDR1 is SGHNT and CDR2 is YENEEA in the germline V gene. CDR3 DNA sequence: TGTGCCAGCAGCTTAGACAGGGGGGCCACCGGGGAGCTGTTTTTT. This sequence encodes CASSLDRGATGELFF. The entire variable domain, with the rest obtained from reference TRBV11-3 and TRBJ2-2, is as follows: EAGVVQSPRYKIIEKKQPVAFWCNPISGHNTLYWYLQNLGQGPELLIRYENEEAVDDSQLPKDRFSAERLKGVDSTLKIQPAELGDSAVYLCASSLDRGATGELFFGEGSRLTVL.

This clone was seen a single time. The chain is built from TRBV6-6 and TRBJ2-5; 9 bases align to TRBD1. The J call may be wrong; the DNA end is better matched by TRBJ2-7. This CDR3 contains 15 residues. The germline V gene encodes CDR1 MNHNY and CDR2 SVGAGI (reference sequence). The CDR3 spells CASSSSGTGTYEQYF. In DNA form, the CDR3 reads TGTGCCAGCAGTTCCTCCGGGACAGGGACCTACGAGCAGTACTTC.

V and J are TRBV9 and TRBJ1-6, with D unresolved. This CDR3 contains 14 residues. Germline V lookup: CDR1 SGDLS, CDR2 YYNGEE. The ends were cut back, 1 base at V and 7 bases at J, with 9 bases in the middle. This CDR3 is CASSVISGNSPLHF. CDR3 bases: TGTGCCAGCAGCGTAATTTCCGGGAATTCACCCCTCCACTTT.

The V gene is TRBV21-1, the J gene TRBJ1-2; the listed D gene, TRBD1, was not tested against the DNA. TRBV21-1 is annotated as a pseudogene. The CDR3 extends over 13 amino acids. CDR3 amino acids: CASSKGQNYGYTF. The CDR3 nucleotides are TGTGCCAGCAGCAAGGGACAGAACTATGGCTACACCTTC.

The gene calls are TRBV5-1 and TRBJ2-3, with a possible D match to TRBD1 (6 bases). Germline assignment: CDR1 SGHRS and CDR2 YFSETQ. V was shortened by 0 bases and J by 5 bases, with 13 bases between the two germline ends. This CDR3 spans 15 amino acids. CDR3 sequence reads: CASSLGTVLGDTQYF. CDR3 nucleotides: TGCGCCAGCAGCTTGGGGACAGTGTTGGGAGATACGCAGTATTTT.

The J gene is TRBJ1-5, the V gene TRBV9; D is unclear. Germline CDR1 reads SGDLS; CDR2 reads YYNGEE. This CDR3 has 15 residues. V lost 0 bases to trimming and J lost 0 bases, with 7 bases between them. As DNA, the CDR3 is TGTGCCAGCAGCGTAGACAGAGATAGCAATCAGCCCCAGCATTTT. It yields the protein CASSVDRDSNQPQHF.

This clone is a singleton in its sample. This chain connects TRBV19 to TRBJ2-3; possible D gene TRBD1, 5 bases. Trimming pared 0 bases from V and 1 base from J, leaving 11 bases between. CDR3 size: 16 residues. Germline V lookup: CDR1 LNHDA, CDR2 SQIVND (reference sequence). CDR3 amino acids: CASSIEGPSRTDTQYF. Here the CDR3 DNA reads TGTGCCAGTAGTATAGAGGGGCCGTCCCGCACAGATACGCAGTATTTT. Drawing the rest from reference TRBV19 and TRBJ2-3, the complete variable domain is DGGITQSPKYLFRKEGQNVTLSCEQNLNHDAMYWYRQDPGQGLRLIYYSQIVNDFQKGDIAEGYSVSREKKESFPLTVTSAQKNPTAFYLCASSIEGPSRTDTQYFGPGTRLTVL.

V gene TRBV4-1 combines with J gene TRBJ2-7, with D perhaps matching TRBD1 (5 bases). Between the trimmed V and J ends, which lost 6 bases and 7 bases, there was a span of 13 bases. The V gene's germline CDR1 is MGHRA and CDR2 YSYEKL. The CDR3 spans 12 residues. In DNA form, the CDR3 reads TGCGCCAGCAGTCCAGGGCGTCAAGAGCAGTACTTC. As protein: CASSPGRQEQYF.

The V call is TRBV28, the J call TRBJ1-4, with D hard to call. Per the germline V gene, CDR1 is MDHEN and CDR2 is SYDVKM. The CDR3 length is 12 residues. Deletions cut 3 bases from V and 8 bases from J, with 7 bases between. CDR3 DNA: TGTGCCAGCAGTTTGGAGTGGGAAAAACTGTTTTTT. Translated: CASSLEWEKLFF.

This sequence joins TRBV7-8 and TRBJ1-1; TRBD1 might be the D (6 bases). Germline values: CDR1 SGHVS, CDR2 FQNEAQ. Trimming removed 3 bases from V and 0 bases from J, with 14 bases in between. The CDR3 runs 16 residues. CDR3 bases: TGTGCCAGCAGCTTGGGGGGGCCGAAAATGAACACTGAAGCTTTCTTT. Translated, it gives CASSLGGPKMNTEAFF. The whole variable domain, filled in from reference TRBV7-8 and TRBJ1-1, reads GAGVSQSPRYKVAKRGQDVALRCDPISGHVSLFWYQQALGQGPEFLTYFQNEAQLDKSGLPSDRFFAERPEGSVSTLKIQRTQQEDSAVYLCASSLGGPKMNTEAFFGQGTRLTVV.